A selection of T cell receptor beta chains follows, all from one sample in a study of blood T cell repertoires in COVID-19. Libraries were prepared by immunoSEQ multiplex PCR; TCRdb keeps only in-frame clonotypes and omits some of them. The table includes about 71,000 clones, about 81% detected once. Sequenced input: peripheral blood. The origin of the receptors is a woman aged 80 or over with acute or convalescent COVID-19. The CDR3 runs from the conserved cysteine through the conserved F or W. A D gene is named only where the DNA matches it firmly. Clone size is stated in some rows and not others, as once, few, many or a class when expanded.

cdr3_length d_call j_call clone_size v_call cdr3_nt cdr3_aa
16 TRBD1 TRBJ2-3 - TRBV13 TGTGCCAGCAGCAAAAACAGGGGATGGGGCACAGATACGCAGTATTTT CASSKNRGWGTDTQYF
15 TRBD1 TRBJ2-3 - TRBV5-6 TGTGCCAGCAGCTTGGGCCAGGGGGTTTTGAATACGCAGTATTTT CASSLGQGVLNTQYF
18 - TRBJ2-1 - TRBV24-1 TGTGCCACCAGTCTAGGACAAGGGAAAGGACCGCCTATCGGGGAGCAGTTCTTC CATSLGQGKGPPIGEQFF
14 TRBD1 TRBJ1-6 - TRBV7-2 TGTGCCAGCAGCGAATCCCACAGGGGGCTCCCCCTCCACTTT CASSESHRGLPLHF
17 TRBD2 TRBJ2-3 once TRBV4-3 TGCGCCAGCAGCCAAGATCGGGGACTAGCGAGCACAGATACGCAGTATTTT CASSQDRGLASTDTQYF
14 TRBD2 TRBJ2-5 - TRBV14 TGTGCCAGCAGCCAAGGCGGGAGGCAAGAGACCCAGTACTTC CASSQGGRQETQYF
18 TRBD2 TRBJ2-2 - TRBV5-1 TGCGCCAGCAGCCGTTGGACTAGCGGGTCCGCTCTTGACGGGGAGCTGTTTTTT CASSRWTSGSALDGELFF
14 - TRBJ1-5 - TRBV6-6 TGTGCCAGCAGTCCGACTCGTGGCAATCAGCCCCAGCATTTT CASSPTRGNQPQHF
17 TRBD2 TRBJ2-7 few TRBV5-1 TGCGCCAGCAGCTTGCAGGTATCGGGAGGGAGCTCCTACGAGCAGTACTTC CASSLQVSGGSSYEQYF
18 TRBD2 TRBJ2-7 few TRBV18 TGTGCCAGCTCACCCCTCGGACTAGCGGGAGGAGCCTCCTACGAGCAGTACTTC CASSPLGLAGGASYEQYF
11 - TRBJ2-7 - TRBV6-6 TGTGCCTACTCGGAGAGGTTAGAGCAGTACTTC CAYSERLEQYF
17 TRBD1 TRBJ2-7 - TRBV4-3 TGCGCCAGCAGCCAATCCCCGGGACAGGGAATTAGTAGCGAGCAGTACTTC CASSQSPGQGISSEQYF